Below are 26 T cell receptor beta chains sequenced from a single sample in a study of cytomegalovirus exposure and HLA in healthy donors. The primer mix had 60 Vbeta and 13 Jbeta primers. Assay used: immunoSEQ multiplex PCR; TCRdb lists only in-frame clones, some missing. Among 130,000 to 150,000 clones listed, approximately 70% were seen once. Sequenced material: PBMCs. These receptor sequences come from a human donor in good health.

The table lists this clone with a few counts. The rearrangement links TRBV6-6 to TRBJ1-5; TRBD1 might be the D (6 bases). Germline V gene sequence: CDR1 MNHNY, CDR2 SVGAGI (reference sequence). The CDR3 loop spans 15 amino acids. Between the trimmed V and J ends, which lost 5 bases and 0 bases, there was a span of 11 bases. CDR3 coding DNA: TGTGCCAGCAGTACCACAGGGATTAGCAATCAGCCCCAGCATTTT. Translating gives CASSTTGISNQPQHF.

A single count supports this clone. The chain is built from TRBV7-9 and TRBJ1-1; TRBD1 matches 9 bases. Losses at the gene ends were 5 bases for V and 2 bases for J; bases not matched to a gene: 3. CDR1 SEHNR and CDR2 FQNEAQ come from the germline V gene (reference sequence). This CDR3 comprises 14 residues. The CDR3 loop reads CASSQGQGNTEAFF. The CDR3 DNA is TGTGCCAGCAGCCAGGGACAGGGTAACACTGAAGCTTTCTTT. Together with reference TRBV7-9 and TRBJ1-1, the CDR3 gives the full variable domain: DTGVSQNPRHKITKRGQNVTFRCDPISEHNRLYWYRQTLGQGPEFLTYFQNEAQLEKSRLLSDRFSAERPKGSFSTLEIQRTEQGDSAMYLCASSQGQGNTEAFFGQGTRLTVV.

Note on this clone: A read error may account for a junction end that differs from germline. The same CDR3 arises from other DNA sequences in this sample as well. This chain uses TRBV9 with TRBJ2-2, with 9 bases that match TRBD1. CDR3 length: 16 amino acids. The germline V gene encodes CDR1 SGDLS and CDR2 YYNGEE. CDR3 in DNA: TGTGCCAGCAGTGTAGATGGGACAGGGTACACCGGGGAGCTGTTTTTT. It codes for CASSVDGTGYTGELFF.

The J gene is TRBJ1-2, the V gene TRBV9; D is ambiguous. The CDR3 runs 14 residues. Germline CDR1 is SGDLS and CDR2 is YYNGEE. Between the trimmed V and J ends, which lost 3 bases and 2 bases, there was a span of 11 bases. The CDR3 loop reads CASSDPDINYGYTF. For the CDR3, the DNA is TGTGCCAGCAGCGACCCAGACATCAACTATGGCTACACCTTC.

The chain employs TRBV6-6 and TRBJ2-2; D is ambiguous. CDR1 is MNHNY, CDR2 SVGAGI, per germline (reference sequence). The V end was cut by 6 bases, the J end by 0 bases, with 14 bases between. CDR3 length: 16 residues. The CDR3 sequence is CASRTASGANTGELFF. The CDR3, as DNA: TGTGCCAGCAGAACCGCTTCAGGCGCGAACACCGGGGAGCTGTTTTTT.

This clone is a singleton in its sample. The chain uses TRBV5-1 and TRBJ2-2; 8 bases agree with TRBD2. Germline assignment: CDR1 SGHRS and CDR2 YFSETQ. The CDR3 has 15 residues. V shed 0 bases and J 5 bases; nucleotides not matched to a gene: 3. The CDR3 region is CASSLDGTRTGELFF. The CDR3 coding sequence is TGCGCCAGCAGCTTGGATGGGACTAGAACCGGGGAGCTGTTTTTT.

A single count supports this clone. This sequence joins TRBV7-9 and TRBJ1-1; TRBD1 matches at 7 bases. CDR1 is SEHNR and CDR2 is FQNEAQ in the germline V gene (reference sequence). The CDR3 spans 15 residues. J lost 3 bases, V lost 1 base, and 5 bases had no gene match. The CDR3 DNA reads TGTGCCAGCAGCTTAGAGGGGGCAGGCGACACTGAAGCTTTCTTT. Residues: CASSLEGAGDTEAFF.

This chain connects TRBV11-2 to TRBJ2-3; tentatively, D is TRBD2 (5 bases). The V gene's germline CDR1 is SGHAT and CDR2 FQNNGV. This CDR3 has 16 amino acids. The V end lost 5 bases, the J end lost 0 bases, and 15 bases lay between the germline ends. CDR3 sequence: CASSNPSRPSTDTQYF. The CDR3 nucleotides are TGTGCCAGCAGCAATCCTAGCAGACCTAGCACAGATACGCAGTATTTT.

This clone is classed as medium-sized. V gene TRBV11-3 combines with J gene TRBJ1-1; D perhaps matches TRBD1 (5 bases). The CDR3 contains 15 residues. The germline V gene has CDR1 SGHNT and CDR2 YENEEA. V was shortened by 5 bases and J by 4 bases, with 17 bases between the two germline ends. The CDR3 nucleotides are TGTGCCAGCAGCCGCCCTTGGGGGGGAAGCACTGAAGCTTTCTTT. This translates into CASSRPWGGSTEAFF. The variable domain in full, completed from reference TRBV11-3 and TRBJ1-1, reads EAGVVQSPRYKIIEKKQPVAFWCNPISGHNTLYWYLQNLGQGPELLIRYENEEAVDDSQLPKDRFSAERLKGVDSTLKIQPAELGDSAVYLCASSRPWGGSTEAFFGQGTRLTVV.

This sequence joins TRBV6-4 and TRBJ1-5; no reliable D call. CDR1 and CDR2 (germline): MRHNA, SNTAGT. V lost 6 bases, J lost 0 bases, and 6 bases lay in between. This CDR3 contains 13 residues. CDR3 coding DNA: TGTGCCAGCAGCGCGGATAGCAATCAGCCCCAGCATTTT. This translates into CASSADSNQPQHF.

This clone has more than one count but fewer than ten. The chain is built from TRBV28 and TRBJ2-2, with 7 bases that match TRBD2. CDR3 length: 15 residues. Germline loops: CDR1 MDHEN, CDR2 SYDVKM. The J segment lost 7 bases and the V segment lost 6 bases, leaving 11 bases of the junction unmatched. The CDR3 DNA follows: TGTGCCAGCAGCCTCACTCGGACTAGTCTCGGGGAGCTGTTTTTT. Its translation is CASSLTRTSLGELFF. The complete variable domain, with remaining parts taken from reference TRBV28 and TRBJ2-2, reads DVKVTQSSRYLVKRTGEKVFLECVQDMDHENMFWYRQDPGLGLRLIYFSYDVKMKEKGDIPEGYSVSREKKERFSLILESASTNQTSMYLCASSLTRTSLGELFFGEGSRLTVL.

V and J are TRBV11-3 and TRBJ1-4; 8 nucleotides align to TRBD1. The length of the CDR3 is 15 residues. Trimming took 5 bases from V and 2 from J; bases not matched to a gene: 4. Germline V CDR1 and CDR2: SGHNT, YENEEA. CDR3 loop: CASSPRQGTNEKLFF. The CDR3 DNA is TGTGCCAGCAGCCCGCGACAGGGGACTAATGAAAAACTGTTTTTT. The entire variable domain, with the rest obtained from reference TRBV11-3 and TRBJ1-4, is as follows: EAGVVQSPRYKIIEKKQPVAFWCNPISGHNTLYWYLQNLGQGPELLIRYENEEAVDDSQLPKDRFSAERLKGVDSTLKIQPAELGDSAVYLCASSPRQGTNEKLFFGSGTQLSVL.

The chain couples TRBV6-1 to TRBJ1-1; D is uncertain. The ends were cut back, 2 bases at V and 0 bases at J, with 7 bases in the middle. Germline V gives CDR1 MNHNS, CDR2 SASEGT. CDR3 length: 14 amino acids. The CDR3 DNA follows: TGTGCCAGCAGTGAACACAGACTGAACACTGAAGCTTTCTTT. Its translation is CASSEHRLNTEAFF.

V gene TRBV11-3 combines with J gene TRBJ2-5; D may be TRBD1 (6 bases). The CDR3 sequence is 15 residues long. Between the trimmed V and J ends, which lost 5 bases and 4 bases, there was a span of 17 bases. Per the germline V gene, CDR1 is SGHNT and CDR2 is YENEEA. The CDR3 here is CASSNFQGTGETQYF. CDR3 nucleotide sequence: TGTGCCAGCAGCAATTTCCAGGGGACGGGAGAGACCCAGTACTTC.

V gene TRBV28 combines with J gene TRBJ2-7; the match to TRBD2 covers 7 bases. V was clipped by 7 bases and J by 9 bases; unmatched bases: 9. CDR1 is MDHEN, CDR2 SYDVKM, per germline. The CDR3 consists of 12 residues. CDR3 amino acids: CASTLGGIGQYF. The DNA for the CDR3 is TGTGCCAGCACCCTGGGGGGGATCGGGCAGTACTTC.

J is TRBJ2-1 and V is TRBV29-1, with TRBD1 as a possible D gene (5 bases). This CDR3 has 10 amino acids. Germline V gene data show CDR1 as SQVTM and CDR2 as ANQGSEA. Trimming pared 7 bases from V and 4 bases from J, leaving 5 bases between. CDR3: CSGTYNEQFF. In nucleotides, the CDR3 is TGCAGCGGGACATACAATGAGCAGTTCTTC.

The V gene is TRBV4-2, the J gene TRBJ2-5, with 12 bases fitting TRBD2. Per the germline V gene, CDR1 is LGHNA and CDR2 is YNFKEQ. The CDR3 totals 17 residues. With V trimmed by 0 bases and J by 5 bases, 7 bases remained unmatched. CDR3 in DNA: TGTGCCAGCAGCCAAGAGGCTAGCGGGGGGGCGGGTGAGACCCAGTACTTC. It translates to CASSQEASGGAGETQYF.

The V and J genes are TRBV7-3 and TRBJ2-2, with D perhaps TRBD1 (5 bases). The germline V gene encodes CDR1 SGHTA and CDR2 FQGTGA. The CDR3 totals 14 residues. Trimming removed 3 bases at V and 3 bases at J, with 8 bases between. CDR3 sequence (DNA): TGTGCCAGCAGCTTTAGCAGGGACACCGGGGAGCTGTTTTTT. Translating it yields CASSFSRDTGELFF.

The rearrangement links TRBV6-5 to TRBJ1-3; 7 bases agree with TRBD1. Germline V gives CDR1 MNHEY, CDR2 SVGAGI. This CDR3 is 14 amino acids long. V lost 5 bases, J lost 1 base, and 2 bases stayed unmatched. CDR3 DNA: TGTGCCAGCAGTCACAGGGGTTCTGGAAACACCATATATTTT. Translating gives CASSHRGSGNTIYF.

This chain connects TRBV10-2 to TRBJ2-7; D is undetermined. The CDR3 contains 12 residues. V lost 6 bases, J lost 1 base, and 7 bases lay in between. In germline, CDR1 is WSHSY, CDR2 SAAADI. The CDR3 DNA sequence: TGCGCCAGCAGCCTCTCTTCCTACGAGCAGTACTTC. Translated: CASSLSSYEQYF.

This chain joins TRBV7-2 and TRBJ2-1; D might be TRBD2 (5 bases). The CDR3 loop spans 15 amino acids. V was shortened by 4 bases and J by 8 bases, with 18 bases between the two germline ends. Looked up from germline, CDR1 is SGHTA and CDR2 is FQGNSA. The CDR3 region is CASSSPDRRVDEQFF. The CDR3, as DNA: TGTGCCAGCAGCTCACCCGACCGGCGGGTCGATGAGCAGTTCTTC.

This chain uses TRBV5-1 with TRBJ2-5, with D unclear. The CDR3 sequence is 14 residues long. Trimming stripped 5 bases from V and 5 bases from J, with 16 bases between. Germline V CDR1 and CDR2: SGHRS, YFSETQ. The CDR3 is CASSKRGVGETQYF. CDR3 sequence (DNA): TGCGCCAGCAGTAAAAGAGGTGTTGGGGAGACCCAGTACTTC.

A note on this clone: Other DNA sequences in this sample translate to the same CDR3. The chain couples TRBV5-1 to TRBJ1-3; the match to TRBD1 covers 7 bases. There are 14 residues in the CDR3. Trimming took 5 bases from V and 2 from J; bases not matched to a gene: 4. From germline, CDR1 is SGHRS and CDR2 YFSETQ. CDR3 protein: CASSEQGTGNTIYF. The CDR3 nucleotides read TGCGCCAGCAGTGAACAGGGGACTGGAAACACCATATATTTT.

The gene calls are TRBV6-6 and TRBJ1-1; D is possibly TRBD1 (6 bases). The CDR3 is 13 residues long. Trimming left V 6 bases short and J 5 bases short, with 13 bases between. The germline gives CDR1 MNHNY, CDR2 SVGAGI (reference sequence). The DNA of the CDR3 is TGTGCCAGCAGGACCGGGAGGGGGACTGAAGCTTTCTTT. Translated, it gives CASRTGRGTEAFF.

This clone was picked up one time. The genes are TRBV27 and TRBJ1-2, with 8 nucleotides matching TRBD1. The CDR3 contains 15 residues. Germline trimming cut 5 bases from V and 4 bases from J; bases unmatched to any gene: 9. The germline gives CDR1 MNHEY, CDR2 SMNVEV (reference sequence). Here the CDR3 reads CASSPRTGTFYGYTF. Written as DNA, the CDR3 is TGTGCCAGCAGTCCCCGGACAGGGACCTTCTATGGCTACACCTTC.

The chain has TRBV5-4 and TRBJ2-2, with D tentatively TRBD2 (5 bases). Trimming cost V 0 bases and J 1 base, with 7 bases left between them. Germline V gene sequence: CDR1 SGHNT, CDR2 YYREEE (reference sequence). The CDR3 has 15 amino acids. In DNA, the CDR3 is TGTGCCAGCAGCTTGGGCGGGCAGAACACCGGGGAGCTGTTTTTT. Translation: CASSLGGQNTGELFF.